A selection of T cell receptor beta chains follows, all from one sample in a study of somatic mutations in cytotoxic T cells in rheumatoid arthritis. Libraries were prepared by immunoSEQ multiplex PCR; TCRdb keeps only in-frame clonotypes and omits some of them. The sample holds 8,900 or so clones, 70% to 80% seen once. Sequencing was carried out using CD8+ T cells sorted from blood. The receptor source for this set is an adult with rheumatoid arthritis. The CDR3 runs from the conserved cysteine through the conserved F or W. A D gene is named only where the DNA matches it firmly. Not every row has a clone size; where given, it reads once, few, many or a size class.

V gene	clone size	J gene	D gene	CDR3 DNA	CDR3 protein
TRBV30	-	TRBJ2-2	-	TGTGCCTGGTTGGGGTCGGGGAGTTCCGGGGAGCTGTTTTTT	CAWLGSGSSGELFF
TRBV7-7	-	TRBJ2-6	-	TGTGCCATGCCACAAAGTCGGGCCAACGTCCTGACTTTC	CAMPQSRANVLTF
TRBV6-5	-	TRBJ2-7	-	TGTGCCAGCAGCTTAGCGGCGGGGTCCGTCCACGAGCAGTACTTC	CASSLAAGSVHEQYF
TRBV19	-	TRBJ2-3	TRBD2	TGTGCCAGTAATCCCGGGACTAGCGGGGGCACAGATACGCAGTATTTT	CASNPGTSGGTDTQYF
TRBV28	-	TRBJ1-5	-	TGTGCCAGCAGTTTTCACAGGGATATGTCCCAGAGCAATCAGCCCCAGCATTTT	CASSFHRDMSQSNQPQHF
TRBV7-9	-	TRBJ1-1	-	TGTGCCAGCAGCTCGTCGTCCAGGGGCTGGACTGAAGCTTTCTTT	CASSSSSRGWTEAFF
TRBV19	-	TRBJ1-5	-	TGTGCCAGTAGTAAGATGGGAAATCAGCCCCAGCATTTT	CASSKMGNQPQHF
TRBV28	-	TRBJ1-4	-	TGTGCCAGCAGCTACCACCTGACCCGGGGGGCTGAAAAACTGTTTTTT	CASSYHLTRGAEKLFF
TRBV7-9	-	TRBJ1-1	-	TGTGCCAGCAGCTCCTTTATCTCCCGGAGCCTCACTGAAGCTTTCTTT	CASSSFISRSLTEAFF
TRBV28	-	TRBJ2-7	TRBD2	TGTGCCAGCAGTCTAGCGGGAGTCACCTACGAGCAGTACTTC	CASSLAGVTYEQYF
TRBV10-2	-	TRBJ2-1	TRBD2	TGCGCCAGCAGTGAGTCGCACCGAGGGGGTACTAGCGGGTACAATGAGCAGTTCTTC	CASSESHRGGTSGYNEQFF
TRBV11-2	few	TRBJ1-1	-	TGTGCCAGCAGCTCCCCAACCGCGGGGGCAACTGAAGCTTTCTTT	CASSSPTAGATEAFF
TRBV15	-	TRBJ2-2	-	TGTGCCACCAGCAGAGCGAGAATGGGCACCGGGGAGCTGTTTTTT	CATSRARMGTGELFF
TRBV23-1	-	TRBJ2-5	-	TGCGCCAGCCCCCCCGGACAAGAGACCCAGTACTTC	CASPPGQETQYF
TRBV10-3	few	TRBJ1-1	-	TGTGCCATCAGTGAGAAGGGGAACACTGAAGCTTTCTTT	CAISEKGNTEAFF
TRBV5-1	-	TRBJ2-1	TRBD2	TGCGCCAGCAGCCCACTGGCGGGGGTCTACAATGAGCAGTTCTTC	CASSPLAGVYNEQFF